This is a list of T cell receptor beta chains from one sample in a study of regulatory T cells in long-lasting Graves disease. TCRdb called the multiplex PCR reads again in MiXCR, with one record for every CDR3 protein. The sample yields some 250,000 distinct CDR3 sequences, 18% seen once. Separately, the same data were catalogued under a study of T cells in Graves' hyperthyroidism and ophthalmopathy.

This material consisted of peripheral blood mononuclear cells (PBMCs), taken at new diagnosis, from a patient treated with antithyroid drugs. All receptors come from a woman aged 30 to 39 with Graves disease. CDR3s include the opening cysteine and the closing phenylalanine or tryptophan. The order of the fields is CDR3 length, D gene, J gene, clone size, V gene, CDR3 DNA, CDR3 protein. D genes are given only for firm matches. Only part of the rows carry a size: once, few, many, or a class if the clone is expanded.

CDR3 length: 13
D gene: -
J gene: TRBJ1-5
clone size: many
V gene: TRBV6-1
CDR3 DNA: TGCGCCAGCAGTGAATGGAACAATCAGCCCCAGCATTTT
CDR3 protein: CASSEWNNQPQHF

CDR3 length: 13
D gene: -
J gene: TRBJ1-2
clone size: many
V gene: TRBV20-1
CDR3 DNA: TGCAGTGCTAGAGGTGGAGACCCCTATGGCTACACCTTC
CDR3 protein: CSARGGDPYGYTF

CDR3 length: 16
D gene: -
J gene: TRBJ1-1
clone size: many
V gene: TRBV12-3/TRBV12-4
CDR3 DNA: TGTGCCAGCAGCCCCCGGAGGAGGGTGACGAACACTGAAGCTTTCTTT
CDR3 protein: CASSPRRRVTNTEAFF

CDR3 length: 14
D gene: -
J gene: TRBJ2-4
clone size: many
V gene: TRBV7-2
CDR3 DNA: TGTGCCAGCAGTTCCCGGGAGGCCAAAAACATTCAGTACTTC
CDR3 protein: CASSSREAKNIQYF

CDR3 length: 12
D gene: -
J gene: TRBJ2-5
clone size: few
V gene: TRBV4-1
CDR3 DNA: TGCGCCAGCAGCCACGTAATGGACACTCAGTACTTC
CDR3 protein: CASSHVMDTQYF

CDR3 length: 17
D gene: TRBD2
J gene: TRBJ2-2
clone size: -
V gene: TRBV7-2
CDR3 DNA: TGTGCCAGCAGCTCGACTAGCGGGGGCCTGAACACCGGGGAGCTGTTTTTT
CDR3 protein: CASSSTSGGLNTGELFF

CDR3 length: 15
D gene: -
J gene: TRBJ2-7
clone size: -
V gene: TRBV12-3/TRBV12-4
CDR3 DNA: TGTGCCAGCAGTTTAAAAAGGGCAGGACCCTACGAGCAGTACTTC
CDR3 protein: CASSLKRAGPYEQYF

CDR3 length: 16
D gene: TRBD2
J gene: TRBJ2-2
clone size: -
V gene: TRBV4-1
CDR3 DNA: TGCGCCAGCAGCCAGTTTACCCGGGGGGGTGGCGGGGAGCTGTTTTTT
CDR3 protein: CASSQFTRGGGGELFF

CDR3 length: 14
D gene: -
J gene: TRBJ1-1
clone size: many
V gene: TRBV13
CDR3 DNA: TGTGCCAGCAGCTCGGGACGCCGGGACACTGAAGCTTTCTTT
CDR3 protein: CASSSGRRDTEAFF

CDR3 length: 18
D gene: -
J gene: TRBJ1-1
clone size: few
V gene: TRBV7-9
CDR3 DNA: TGTGCCAGCAGCTTAGGGGCAGGGTTGGTGACACCAAACACTGAAGCTATCTTT
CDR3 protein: CASSLGAGLVTPNTEAIF

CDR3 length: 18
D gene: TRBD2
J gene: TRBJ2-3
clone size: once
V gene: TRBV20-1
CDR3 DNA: TGCAGTGCCAATGAAGGACTAGCGGGAGGGGTTGATACAGATACGCAGTATTTT
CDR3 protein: CSANEGLAGGVDTDTQYF

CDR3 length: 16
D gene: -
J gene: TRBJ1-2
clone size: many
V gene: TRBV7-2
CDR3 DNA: TGTGCCAGCAGACGTGTAGGCGGGGGCGCGAACTATGGCTACACCTTC
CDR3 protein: CASRRVGGGANYGYTF

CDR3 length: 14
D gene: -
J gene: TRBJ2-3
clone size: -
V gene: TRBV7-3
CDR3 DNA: TGTGCCAGCAGCTTAACGGGGAGCACAGATACGCAGTATTTT
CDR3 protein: CASSLTGSTDTQYF

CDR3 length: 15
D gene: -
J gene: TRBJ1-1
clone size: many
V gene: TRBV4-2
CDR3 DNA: TGTGCCAGCAGCCAAGAGATGGGGGCTAGCACTGAAGCTTTCTTT
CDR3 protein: CASSQEMGASTEAFF

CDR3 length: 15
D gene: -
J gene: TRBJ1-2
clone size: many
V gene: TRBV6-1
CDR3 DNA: TGTGCCAGCAGTGAAGCTGTGGGGGAGTCCTATGGCTACACCTTC
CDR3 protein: CASSEAVGESYGYTF

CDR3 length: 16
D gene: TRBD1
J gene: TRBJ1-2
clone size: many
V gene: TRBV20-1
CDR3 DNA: TGCAGTGCTAGAGATCCGGACAGGGAGCCATTATATGGCTACACCTTC
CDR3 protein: CSARDPDREPLYGYTF

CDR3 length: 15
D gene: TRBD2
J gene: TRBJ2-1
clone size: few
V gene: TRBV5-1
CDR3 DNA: TGCGCCAGCAGTAGGAGTAGCGGGGGGGCTTATGAGCAGTTCTTC
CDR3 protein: CASSRSSGGAYEQFF

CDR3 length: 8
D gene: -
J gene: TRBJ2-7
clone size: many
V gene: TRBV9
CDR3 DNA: TGTGCCAGACAGGAGCAGTACTTC
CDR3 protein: CARQEQYF

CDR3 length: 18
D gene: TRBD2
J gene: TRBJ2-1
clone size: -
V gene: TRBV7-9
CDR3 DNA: TGTGCCAGCAGCTTAGGGACTAGCGGGGGGCTTATAAACAATGAGCAGTTCTTC
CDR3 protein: CASSLGTSGGLINNEQFF

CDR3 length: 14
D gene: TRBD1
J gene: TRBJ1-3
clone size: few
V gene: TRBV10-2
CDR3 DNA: TGCGCCAGCCGTCCTGGGACAGGGGGAAACACCATATATTTT
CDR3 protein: CASRPGTGGNTIYF

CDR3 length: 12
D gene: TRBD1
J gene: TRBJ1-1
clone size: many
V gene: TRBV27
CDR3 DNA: TGTGCCAGCAGATACAGGGGGTCTGAAGCTTTCTTT
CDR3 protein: CASRYRGSEAFF

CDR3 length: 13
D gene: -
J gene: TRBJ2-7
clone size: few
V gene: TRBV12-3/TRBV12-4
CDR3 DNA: TGTGCCAGCGGATTTCCAGGGTCAGACGAGCAGTACTTC
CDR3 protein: CASGFPGSDEQYF

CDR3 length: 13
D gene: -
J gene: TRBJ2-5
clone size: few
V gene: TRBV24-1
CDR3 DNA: TGTGCCACCAGTGATGGGAGTAAAGAGACCCAGTACTTC
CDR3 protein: CATSDGSKETQYF

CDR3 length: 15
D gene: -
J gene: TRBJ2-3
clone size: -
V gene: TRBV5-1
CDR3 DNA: TGCGCCAGCACACCCGTCTCCGGCAGCACAGATACGCAGTATTTT
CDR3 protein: CASTPVSGSTDTQYF

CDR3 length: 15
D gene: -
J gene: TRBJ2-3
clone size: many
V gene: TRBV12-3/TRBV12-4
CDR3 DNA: TGTGCCAGCAGTTTAGATACTGGACAGACAGATACGCAGTATTTT
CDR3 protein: CASSLDTGQTDTQYF

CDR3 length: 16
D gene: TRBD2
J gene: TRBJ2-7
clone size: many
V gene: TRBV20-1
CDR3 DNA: TGCAGTGCCTCCCCGGGGGATAGCGGGAGCTCCTACGAGCAGTACTTC
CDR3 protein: CSASPGDSGSSYEQYF

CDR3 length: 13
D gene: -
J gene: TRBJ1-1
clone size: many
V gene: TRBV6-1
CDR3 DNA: TGTGCCAGCAGTGAAAGGGGCCTACTGGGGGCTTTCTTT
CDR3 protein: CASSERGLLGAFF

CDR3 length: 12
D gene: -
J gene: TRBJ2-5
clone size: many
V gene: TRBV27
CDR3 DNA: TGTGCCAGCAGTTTCGGCGGAGAGACCCAGTACTTC
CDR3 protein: CASSFGGETQYF

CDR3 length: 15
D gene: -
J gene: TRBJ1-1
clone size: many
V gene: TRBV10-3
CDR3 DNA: TGTGCCATCACCGAGGGGTTCGGGGGCGAAACTGAAGCTTTCTTT
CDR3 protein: CAITEGFGGETEAFF

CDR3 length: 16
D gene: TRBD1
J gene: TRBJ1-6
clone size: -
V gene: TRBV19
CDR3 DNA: TGTGCCAGTAGCCGATCGCGACAGGGGACGGTTGTACCCCTCCACTTT
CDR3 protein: CASSRSRQGTVVPLHF

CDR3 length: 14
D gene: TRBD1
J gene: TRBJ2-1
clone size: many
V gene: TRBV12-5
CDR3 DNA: TGTGCTAGTGGTTTGGGGACAGGGGGCGATGAGCAGTTCTTC
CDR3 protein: CASGLGTGGDEQFF

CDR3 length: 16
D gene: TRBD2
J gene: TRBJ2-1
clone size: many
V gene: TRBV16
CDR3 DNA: TGTGCCAGCAGCCAATCTGGTAGCGGGCCCTACAATGAGCAGTTCTTC
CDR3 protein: CASSQSGSGPYNEQFF

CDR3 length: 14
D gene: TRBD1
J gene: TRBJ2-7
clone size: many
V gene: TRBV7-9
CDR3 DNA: TGTGCCAGCAGCTCGACAGGGACGGCCTACGAGCAGTACTTC
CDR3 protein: CASSSTGTAYEQYF

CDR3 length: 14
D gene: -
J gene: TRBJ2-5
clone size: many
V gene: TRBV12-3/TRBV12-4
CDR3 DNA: TGTGCCAGCAGCTCCAGTGGGGGAAAAGAGACCCAGTACTTC
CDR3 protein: CASSSSGGKETQYF

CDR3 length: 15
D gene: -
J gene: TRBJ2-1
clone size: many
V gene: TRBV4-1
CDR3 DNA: TGCGCCAGCAGCCAAGTACCCGGGACTTACAATGAGCAGTTCTTC
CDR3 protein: CASSQVPGTYNEQFF

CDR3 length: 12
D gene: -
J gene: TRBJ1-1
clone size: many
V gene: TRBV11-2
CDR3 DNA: TGTGCCAGCTCAGAGGGAGTTACTGAAGCTTTCTTT
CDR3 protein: CASSEGVTEAFF

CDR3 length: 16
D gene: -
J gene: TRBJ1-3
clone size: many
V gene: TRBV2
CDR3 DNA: TGTGCCAGCAGTGACGCGGGCCCTAACTCTGGAAACACCATATATTTT
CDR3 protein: CASSDAGPNSGNTIYF

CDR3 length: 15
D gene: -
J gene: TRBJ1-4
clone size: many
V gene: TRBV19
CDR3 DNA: TGTGCCAGTAACCCCAACCGGGACCTCTCCGAAAAACTGTTTTTT
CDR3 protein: CASNPNRDLSEKLFF

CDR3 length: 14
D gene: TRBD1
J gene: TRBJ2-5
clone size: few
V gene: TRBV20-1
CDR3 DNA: TGCAGTGCTGGACGGGACAGGGGTAGAGAGACCCAGTACTTC
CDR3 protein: CSAGRDRGRETQYF

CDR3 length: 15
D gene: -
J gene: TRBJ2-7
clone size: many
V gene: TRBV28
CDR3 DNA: TGTGCCAGCAGCGGGACGGCGGCCTTTTCCTACGAGCAGTGCTTC
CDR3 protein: CASSGTAAFSYEQCF

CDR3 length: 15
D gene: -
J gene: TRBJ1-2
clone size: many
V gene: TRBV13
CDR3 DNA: TGTGCCAGCAGCTTAGCCCCCAGCTCATCCTATGGCTACACCTTC
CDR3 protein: CASSLAPSSSYGYTF

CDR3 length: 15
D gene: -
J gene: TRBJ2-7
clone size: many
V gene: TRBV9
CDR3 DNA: TGTGCCAGCAGCCCCCAGGGTGGGGGCCTTTTTGAGCAGTACTTC
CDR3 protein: CASSPQGGGLFEQYF

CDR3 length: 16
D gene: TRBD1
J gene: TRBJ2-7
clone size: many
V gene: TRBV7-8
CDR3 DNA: TGTGCCAGCAGCGGAAACAGGGGCCGGAGCTCCTACGAGCAGTACTTC
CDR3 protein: CASSGNRGRSSYEQYF

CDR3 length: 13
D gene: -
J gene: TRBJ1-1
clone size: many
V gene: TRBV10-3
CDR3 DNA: TGTGCCATGAAGAGGGAGGGTTACACTGAAGCTTTCTTT
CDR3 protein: CAMKREGYTEAFF

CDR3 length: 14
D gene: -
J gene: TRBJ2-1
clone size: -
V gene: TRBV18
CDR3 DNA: TGTGCCAGCTCACCCCCTAGCGTTTACAATGAGCAGTTCTTC
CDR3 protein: CASSPPSVYNEQFF

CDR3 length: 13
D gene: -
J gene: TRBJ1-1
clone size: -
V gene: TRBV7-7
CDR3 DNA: TGTGCTAGCAGCCCTCCCCCCGCGGGTGGTGCTTTCTTT
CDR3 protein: CASSPPPAGGAFF

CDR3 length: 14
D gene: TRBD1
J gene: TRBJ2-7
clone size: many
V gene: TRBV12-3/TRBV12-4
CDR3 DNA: TGTGCCAGCAGCCATAGTCCGGGACAGCCCGAGCAGTACTTC
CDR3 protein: CASSHSPGQPEQYF

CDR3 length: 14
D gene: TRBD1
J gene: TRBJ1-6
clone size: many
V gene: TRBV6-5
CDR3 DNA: TGTGCCAGCAGTTTGGGACAGATTAATTCACCCCTCCACTTT
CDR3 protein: CASSLGQINSPLHF

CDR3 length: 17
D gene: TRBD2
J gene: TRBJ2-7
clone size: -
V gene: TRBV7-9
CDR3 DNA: TGTGCCAGCAGGAGGGTGGTAGCGGGGGGATTACCCTACGAGCAGTACTTC
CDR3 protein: CASRRVVAGGLPYEQYF

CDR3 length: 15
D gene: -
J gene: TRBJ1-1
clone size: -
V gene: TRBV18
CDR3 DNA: TGTGCCAGCTCACCCGACACACCCCGGGGCACTGAAGCTTTCTTT
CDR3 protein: CASSPDTPRGTEAFF

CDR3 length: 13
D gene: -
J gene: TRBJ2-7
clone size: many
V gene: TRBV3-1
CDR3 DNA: TGTGCCAGCAGCCAAGAGGGCAGCTACGAGCAGTACTTC
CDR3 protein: CASSQEGSYEQYF

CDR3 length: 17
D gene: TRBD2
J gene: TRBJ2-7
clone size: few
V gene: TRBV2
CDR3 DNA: TGTGCCAGCAGCCGGGCCGGGGAGCGGGGGGGCCGGGACGAGCAGTACTTC
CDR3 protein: CASSRAGERGGRDEQYF